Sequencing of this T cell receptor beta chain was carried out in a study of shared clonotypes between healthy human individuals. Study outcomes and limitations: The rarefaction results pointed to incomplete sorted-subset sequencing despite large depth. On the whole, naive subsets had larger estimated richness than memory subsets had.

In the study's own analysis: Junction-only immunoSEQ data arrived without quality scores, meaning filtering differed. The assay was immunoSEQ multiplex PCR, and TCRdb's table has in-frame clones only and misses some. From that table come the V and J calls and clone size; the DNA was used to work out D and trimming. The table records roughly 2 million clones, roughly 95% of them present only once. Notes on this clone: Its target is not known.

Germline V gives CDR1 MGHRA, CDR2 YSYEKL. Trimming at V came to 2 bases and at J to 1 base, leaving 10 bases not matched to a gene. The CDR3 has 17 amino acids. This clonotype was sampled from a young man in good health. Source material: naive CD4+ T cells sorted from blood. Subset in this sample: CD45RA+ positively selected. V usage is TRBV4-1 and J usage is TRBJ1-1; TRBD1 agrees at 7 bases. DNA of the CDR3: TGCGCCAGCAGCCAAAATCTGAACAGGGGCGGGAACACTGAAGCTTTCTTT. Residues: CASSQNLNRGGNTEAFF.